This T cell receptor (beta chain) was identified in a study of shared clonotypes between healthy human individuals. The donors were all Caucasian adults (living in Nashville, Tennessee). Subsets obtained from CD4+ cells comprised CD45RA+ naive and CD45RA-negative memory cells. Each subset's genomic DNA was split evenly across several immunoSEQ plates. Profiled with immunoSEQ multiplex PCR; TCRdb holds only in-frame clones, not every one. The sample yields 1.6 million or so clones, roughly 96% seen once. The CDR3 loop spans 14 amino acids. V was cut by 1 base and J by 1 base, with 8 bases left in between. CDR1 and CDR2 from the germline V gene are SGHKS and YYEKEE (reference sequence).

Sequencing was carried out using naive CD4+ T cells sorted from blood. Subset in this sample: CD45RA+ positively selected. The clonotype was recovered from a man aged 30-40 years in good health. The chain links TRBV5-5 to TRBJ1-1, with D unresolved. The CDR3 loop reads CASSLSFGNTEAFF. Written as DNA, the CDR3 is TGTGCCAGCAGCTTGTCTTTCGGGAACACTGAAGCTTTCTTT. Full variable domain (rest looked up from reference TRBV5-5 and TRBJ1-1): DAGVTQSPTHLIKTRGQQVTLRCSPISGHKSVSWYQQVLGQGPQFIFQYYEKEERGRGNFPDRFSARQFPNYSSELNVNALLLGDSALYLCASSLSFGNTEAFFGQGTRLTVV.